This T cell receptor (beta chain) was identified during a study of a mutant IDH1 vaccine in newly diagnosed glioma. The overall study: In weeks 1, 3, 5, 7, 11, 15, 19 and 23, patients were vaccinated. Patients received vaccination from 4-6 weeks after radiotherapy alone, or with temozolomide cycles. Treated individuals were about 62% male and about 38% female, averaging 40.4 years of age. Regarding the study as a whole: Top peripheral T cell clonotype shifts appeared unrelated to pseudoprogression.

With respect to this clone: The antigen remains undetermined.

Time point indicated: week 11, during vaccination. Each vaccine dose was 300 ug of mutant IDH1 20-mer peptide, with topical imiquimod. This CDR3 is built from 14 residues. Trimming removed 3 bases from V and 5 bases from J, with 11 bases in between. CDR1 and CDR2 from the germline V gene are SGHTA and FQGNSA. Assay used: immunoSEQ multiplex PCR; TCRdb lists only in-frame clones, some missing. The data hold about 30,000 clones, with about 73% observed a single time. This receptor was identified in a man aged 25-45 years with glioma. Source: PBMCs, taken from a glioma patient whose treatment included an IDH1 peptide vaccine. The chain has TRBV7-2 and TRBJ2-1; D possibly corresponds to TRBD2 (6 bases). CDR3 in DNA: TGTGCCAGCAGCTTGGTGACTAGGGACAATGAGCAGTTCTTC. Its protein is CASSLVTRDNEQFF. Looking up the rest from reference TRBV7-2 and TRBJ2-1 gives the full variable domain: GAGVSQSPSNKVTEKGKDVELRCDPISGHTALYWYRQSLGQGLEFLIYFQGNSAPDKSGLPSDRFSAERTGGSVSTLTIQRTQQEDSAVYLCASSLVTRDNEQFFGPGTRLTVL.